These 30 T cell receptor beta chains share one sample of origin, sequenced in a study of molecular identifiers for immune sequencing clone quantification. TCRdb independently ran MiXCR on the PCR reads; one entry per CDR3 protein. The sample lists around 460,000 distinct CDR3 sequences, 20% to 25% occurring once. Sequencing used naive CD8+ T cells from blood, with Jurkat cell RNA spiked in. The subset is: FACS-sorted CD8+CD4-CCR7+CD45RA+ naive T cells. The receptors stem from a human donor in good health. Some libraries in this study had Jurkat cell RNA spiked in.

The table lists this clonotype with many counts. The genes are TRBV6-2 or TRBV6-3 and TRBJ2-2; D is uncertain. Germline V CDR1 and CDR2: MNHEY, SVGEGT. The V gene lost 6 bases and the J gene lost 4 bases, with 9 bases spanning the gap. This CDR3 has 13 residues. DNA for the CDR3: TGTGCCAGCAGCTGGACCTTCACCGGGGAGCTGTTTTTT. Protein sequence: CASSWTFTGELFF.

This clonotype was recorded at least ten times. V and J are TRBV30 and TRBJ2-3; TRBD2 aligns across 12 bases. The CDR3 has 15 residues. Per the germline V gene, CDR1 is GTSNPN and CDR2 is SVGIG (reference sequence). Unmatched junction bases numbered 6, after V lost 6 bases and J lost 2 bases. CDR3 sequence: CACRGLAGTTDTQYF. For the CDR3, the DNA is TGTGCCTGCCGCGGACTAGCGGGAACCACAGATACGCAGTATTTT. Full variable domain (missing parts from reference TRBV30 and TRBJ2-3): SQTIHQWPATLVQPVGSPLSLECTVEGTSNPNLYWYRQAAGRGLQLLFYSVGIGQISSEVPQNLSASRPQDRQFILSSKKLLLSDSGFYLCACRGLAGTTDTQYFGPGTRLTVL.

The chain couples TRBV5-4 to TRBJ2-5; tentatively, D is TRBD1 or TRBD2 (7 bases each). Germline V gene lookup returns CDR1 SGHNT and CDR2 YYREEE (reference sequence). There are 14 residues in the CDR3. The V and J ends lost 0 bases and 5 bases respectively, with 11 bases between them. The CDR3 reads CASSLDQGGETQYF. The CDR3 nucleotides are TGTGCCAGCAGCTTGGATCAGGGGGGGGAGACCCAGTACTTC.

This chain uses TRBV19 with TRBJ1-5, with no clear D. The CDR3 is 12 residues long. V was pared by 7 bases and J by 4 bases, with 8 bases between. Germline-derived CDR1 and CDR2 are LNHDA and SQIVND (reference sequence). Here the CDR3 DNA reads TGTGCCAGTAAGGCGGGGAATCAGCCCCAGCATTTT. Translation gives CASKAGNQPQHF.

The chain joins TRBV20-1 to TRBJ2-7, with a weak D call TRBD2 (8 bases). The CDR3 loop spans 21 amino acids. V was clipped by 3 bases and J by 2 bases, with 35 bases between them. CDR1 is DFQATT, CDR2 SNEGSKA, per germline (reference sequence). CDR3 sequence: CSARSLGGVYEGGLAAYEQYF. The CDR3, as DNA: TGCAGTGCTAGGTCTCTAGGGGGCGTATACGAGGGCGGACTAGCAGCCTACGAGCAGTACTTC.

The table lists this clonotype with many counts. The chain couples TRBV4-1 to TRBJ2-1, with 8 bases identical to TRBD2. Losses at the gene ends were 0 bases for V and 9 bases for J; bases not matched to a gene: 4. Looked up from germline, CDR1 is MGHRA and CDR2 is YSYEKL. The CDR3 contains 14 residues. The CDR3 region is CASSQDRGGGEQFF. The CDR3 DNA follows: TGCGCCAGCAGCCAAGATCGGGGGGGCGGTGAGCAGTTCTTC.

This clonotype was counted ten times or more. The rearrangement joins TRBV28 to TRBJ2-7; perhaps TRBD2 as D (6 bases). The CDR3 runs 16 residues. Germline values: CDR1 MDHEN, CDR2 SYDVKM. V lost 4 bases and J lost 2, with 18 bases in between. The chain's CDR3 is CASSSQGSGRPYEQYF. The CDR3 DNA sequence: TGTGCCAGCAGTTCCCAGGGTAGCGGCCGGCCCTACGAGCAGTACTTC. The whole variable domain, filled in from reference TRBV28 and TRBJ2-7, reads DVKVTQSSRYLVKRTGEKVFLECVQDMDHENMFWYRQDPGLGLRLIYFSYDVKMKEKGDIPEGYSVSREKKERFSLILESASTNQTSMYLCASSSQGSGRPYEQYFGPGTRLTVT.

The chain is built from TRBV12-3 or TRBV12-4 and TRBJ1-1, with D uncertain. The V and J ends lost 6 bases and 7 bases respectively, with 15 bases between them. This CDR3 is built from 13 residues. This CDR3 is CASSNGNLDEAFF. DNA of the CDR3: TGTGCCAGCAGCAACGGAAACCTAGATGAAGCTTTCTTT.

The V call is TRBV20-1, the J call TRBJ2-2, with TRBD2 as a possible D gene (6 bases). V was shortened by 6 bases and J by 4 bases, with 12 bases between the two germline ends. From germline, CDR1 is DFQATT and CDR2 SNEGSKA (reference sequence). The CDR3 runs to 13 residues. The CDR3: CSAKGLSTGELFF. CDR3 bases: TGCAGTGCCAAGGGACTGAGCACCGGGGAGCTGTTTTTT.

This clonotype was detected only a few times. The chain links TRBV10-3 to TRBJ2-7; D possibly corresponds to TRBD1 (5 bases). The V gene's germline CDR1 is ENHRY and CDR2 SYGVKD. This CDR3 region has 13 residues. V was shortened by 10 bases and J by 0 bases, with 13 bases between the two germline ends. Written as DNA, the CDR3 is TGTGCCACAGCCTCGGACATCTCCTACGAGCAGTACTTC. Its protein product is CATASDISYEQYF.

This clonotype was found a few times. The rearrangement uses TRBV6-1 and TRBJ1-5; 7 positions agree with TRBD1. The CDR3 has 17 residues. V was pared by 5 bases and J by 0 bases, with 10 bases of the junction left unmatched. The germline V gene has CDR1 MNHNS and CDR2 SASEGT. The CDR3 region is CASSPPGQQNSNQPQHF. The CDR3 DNA is TGTGCCAGCAGTCCGCCGGGACAGCAAAATAGCAATCAGCCCCAGCATTTT.

Of note for this clonotype: Germline is not matched at one junction end, which may reflect a read error. The chain recombines TRBV2 with TRBJ1-5, with D possibly TRBD1 on 5 matching bases. This CDR3 region has 14 residues. CDR1 is SNHLY, CDR2 FYNNEI, per germline. The CDR3 coding sequence is TGTGCCAGCAGTGAAAATCAGGGATATCAGCTCCAGCATTTT. Amino acid sequence: CASSENQGYQLQHF.

At least ten counts were recorded for this clonotype. The J gene is TRBJ2-1, the V gene TRBV11-2; D might be TRBD2 (5 bases). Germline CDR1 SGHAT, CDR2 FQNNGV. This CDR3 comprises 15 residues. Trimming pared 1 base from V and 0 bases from J, leaving 7 bases between. CDR3: CASSLVGSSYNEQFF. The CDR3, as DNA: TGTGCCAGCAGCTTAGTGGGGAGCTCCTACAATGAGCAGTTCTTC.

The CDR3 DNA reads as TGTGCCAGCTCACATTCGGACCCAATCCAGGGCCATTACGAGCAGTACTTC. It codes for CASSHSDPIQGHYEQYF. The rearrangement joins TRBV18 to TRBJ2-7; TRBD1 might be the D (5 bases). This CDR3 is built from 17 residues. V dropped 4 bases and J dropped 4 bases, with 23 bases sitting between them. The germline CDR1 and CDR2 sequences are KGHSH and LQKENI.

This CDR3 is CSVEDHGSRGETQYF. CDR3 coding DNA: TGCAGCGTTGAAGATCATGGGAGTCGGGGAGAGACCCAGTACTTC. The chain combines TRBV29-1 with TRBJ2-5; D is perhaps TRBD2 (5 bases). Per the germline V gene, CDR1 is SQVTM and CDR2 is ANQGSEA. This CDR3 has 15 residues. The V end was cut by 0 bases, the J end by 4 bases, with 15 bases between.

This rearrangement joins TRBV7-9 to TRBJ2-1; D gene ambiguous. This CDR3 spans 13 amino acids. V was cut by 5 bases and J by 10 bases, with 15 bases left in between. CDR1 and CDR2 from the germline V gene are SEHNR and FQNEAQ (reference sequence). The CDR3 protein is CASSDLAGKEQFF. In DNA, the CDR3 is TGTGCCAGCAGCGACTTAGCAGGAAAGGAGCAGTTCTTC.

The chain joins TRBV9 to TRBJ2-7; the D call may be TRBD1 or TRBD2 (5 bases each). Between the trimmed V and J ends, which lost 4 bases and 7 bases, there was a span of 18 bases. The CDR3 runs to 14 residues. The V gene's germline CDR1 is SGDLS and CDR2 YYNGEE. CDR3 coding DNA: TGTGCCAGCAGCCCGAGAGGGGCCGGGGAGGAGCAGTACTTC. Protein: CASSPRGAGEEQYF.

In this sample, this clonotype turned up many times. The CDR3 coding sequence is TGTGCCAGCAGCTTGGGACCCAACAATGAGCAGTTCTTC. Protein product: CASSLGPNNEQFF. This rearrangement joins TRBV7-2 to TRBJ2-1, with D possibly called TRBD1 or TRBD2 (5 bases each). Germline lookup yields CDR1 SGHTA and CDR2 FQGNSA. This CDR3 has 13 amino acids. V shed 3 bases and J shed 5 bases, with 8 bases lying between them.

This clonotype was counted ten times or more. Because it lacks the conserved phenylalanine or tryptophan at the end, this CDR3 is likely a read error. The DNA is omitted, as the CDR3 cannot be located on it reliably, and the CDR3 follows TCRdb's listing. The chain joins TRBV25-1 to TRBJ2-2. CDR1 is MGHDK, CDR2 SYGVNS, per germline. The CDR3 adds up to 10 amino acids, both ends counted. The CDR3: CASRSFKTQV.

The CDR3 is CSARDRVPEQYF. CDR3 nucleotides: TGCAGTGCCAGGGACAGGGTCCCGGAGCAGTACTTC. The chain recombines TRBV20-1 with TRBJ2-7; TRBD1 matches 9 bases. The germline gives CDR1 DFQATT, CDR2 SNEGSKA (reference sequence). Unmatched junction bases numbered 7, after V lost 6 bases and J lost 7 bases. The CDR3 is 12 residues long.

This clonotype has a handful of counts. The chain joins TRBV16 to TRBJ2-3; D is undetermined. V lost 0 bases and J 2 bases, leaving 6 bases between the germline ends. The germline V gene encodes CDR1 KGHSY and CDR2 FQNENV. The CDR3 spans 14 residues. The CDR3 nucleotides are TGTGCCAGCAGCCAATCTGGTACCACAGATACGCAGTATTTT. Amino acids: CASSQSGTTDTQYF.

In this sample, this clonotype turned up many times. The chain is built from TRBV6-5 and TRBJ2-1; a weak D match, TRBD1 (6 bases). Germline V gene data show CDR1 as MNHEY and CDR2 as SVGAGI. This CDR3 has 15 amino acids. V was trimmed by 5 bases and J by 8 bases, leaving 19 bases between them. The CDR3 spells CASSPSVRGRDEQFF. DNA for the CDR3: TGTGCCAGCAGTCCATCGGTAAGGGGGAGAGATGAGCAGTTCTTC.

Remarks on this clonotype: At one boundary the junction diverges from the germline segment, which might be a read error. The gene calls are TRBV12-3 or TRBV12-4 and TRBJ2-7; 7 bases are shared with TRBD1. This CDR3 has 14 amino acids. The CDR3: CAGSSEGDRDEQYF. CDR3 bases: TGTGCCGGCAGTTCCGAAGGTGACAGGGACGAGCAGTACTTC.

This clonotype has a single count. Given a much more abundant clone one base away, this may be a read error. The V and J genes are TRBV4-1 and TRBJ2-7; 8 bases line up with TRBD2. The germline gives CDR1 MGHRA, CDR2 YSYEKL. The CDR3 spans 14 residues. J lost 6 bases, V lost 5 bases, and 9 bases had no gene match. The CDR3 loop reads CASSYRIAGCEQYF. Written as DNA, the CDR3 is TGCGCCAGCAGCTACCGGATAGCGGGGTGCGAGCAGTACTTC.

The gene calls are TRBV6-2 or TRBV6-3 and TRBJ2-1; D ambiguous. Trimming cost V 2 bases and J 0 bases, with 11 bases left between them. CDR3 length: 16 residues. Germline CDR1 is MNHEY and CDR2 is SVGEGT. The DNA for the CDR3 is TGTGCCAGCAGTTACGGAGAGGCGGCCTCCTACAATGAGCAGTTCTTC. Its translation: CASSYGEAASYNEQFF.

This rearrangement joins TRBV6-2 or TRBV6-3 to TRBJ2-1; 8 bases fit TRBD1. The V and J ends lost 2 bases and 6 bases, in that order; junction bases with no gene match: 6. This CDR3 spans 15 amino acids. In germline, CDR1 is MNHEY, CDR2 SVGEGT. The CDR3 loop is CASSYGRGLGNEQFF. The CDR3 coding sequence is TGTGCCAGCAGTTACGGCAGGGGGCTTGGCAATGAGCAGTTCTTC.

This clonotype was counted many times. This rearrangement joins TRBV2 to TRBJ1-5; D uncertain. V gave up 3 bases and J gave up 0 bases, with 3 bases separating them. From germline, CDR1 is SNHLY and CDR2 FYNNEI. CDR3 length: 13 amino acids. In DNA, the CDR3 is TGTGCCAGCAGTGAGAATAGCAATCAGCCCCAGCATTTT. Protein product: CASSENSNQPQHF.

This clonotype occurred many times. V and J are TRBV4-3 and TRBJ1-1; D gene unclear. V was clipped by 3 bases and J by 1 base, with 12 bases between them. Germline CDR1 is LGHNA and CDR2 is YSLEER. CDR3 length: 15 amino acids. CDR3 protein: CASSQVWGENTEAFF. For the CDR3, the DNA is TGCGCCAGCAGCCAGGTGTGGGGAGAGAACACTGAAGCTTTCTTT.

At least ten counts were recorded for this clonotype. The chain employs TRBV20-1 and TRBJ2-7; D is uncertain. Germline assignment: CDR1 DFQATT and CDR2 SNEGSKA (reference sequence). This CDR3 region has 14 residues. With 6 bases removed from V and 0 bases from J, the gap between germline ends came to 15 bases. CDR3 sequence (DNA): TGCAGTGCCAGACCCAATTGGAGCTCCTACGAGCAGTACTTC. Translated: CSARPNWSSYEQYF.

There are many counts of this clonotype. The chain couples TRBV12-3 or TRBV12-4 to TRBJ2-3; 9 nucleotides agree with TRBD1. The CDR3 is 14 residues long. The trim removed 4 bases at V and 4 bases at J, leaving 3 bases unmatched. Here the CDR3 DNA reads TGTGCCAGCAGTTCCACAGGGGGCCCAGATACGCAGTATTTT. This translates into CASSSTGGPDTQYF.